This TCR beta chain was captured by sequencing in a study of blood T cell repertoires in COVID-19. The CDR3 spans 14 residues. From germline, CDR1 is LNHDA and CDR2 SQIVND (reference sequence). Trimming took 4 bases from V and 1 from J, leaving 9 bases between them. Profiled with immunoSEQ multiplex PCR; TCRdb holds only in-frame clones, not every one. The data show a few hundred thousand clones, more than 75% seen once. The sequence derives from a woman under 40 who had recovered from COVID-19. What was sequenced was PBMCs or T cells enriched from blood (not recorded which). The chain recombines TRBV19 with TRBJ2-3; D may be TRBD1 (6 bases). CDR3 in amino acids: CASSSYRGTDTQYF. DNA for the CDR3: TGTGCCAGTAGTAGCTACAGGGGCACAGATACGCAGTATTTT.